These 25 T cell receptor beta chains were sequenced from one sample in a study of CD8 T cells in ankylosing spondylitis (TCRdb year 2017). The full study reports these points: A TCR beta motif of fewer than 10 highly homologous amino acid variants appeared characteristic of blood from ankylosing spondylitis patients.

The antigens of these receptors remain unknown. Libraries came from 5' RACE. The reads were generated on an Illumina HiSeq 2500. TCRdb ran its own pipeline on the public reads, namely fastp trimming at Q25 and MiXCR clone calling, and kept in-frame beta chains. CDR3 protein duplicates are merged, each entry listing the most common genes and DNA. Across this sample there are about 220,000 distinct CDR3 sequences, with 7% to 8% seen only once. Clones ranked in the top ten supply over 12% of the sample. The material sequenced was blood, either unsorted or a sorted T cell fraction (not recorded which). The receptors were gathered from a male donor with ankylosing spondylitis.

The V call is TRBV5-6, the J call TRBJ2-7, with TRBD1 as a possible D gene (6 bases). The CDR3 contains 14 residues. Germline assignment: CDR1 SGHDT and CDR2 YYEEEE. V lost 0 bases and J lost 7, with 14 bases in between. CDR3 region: CASSLVGTLGEQYF. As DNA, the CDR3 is TGTGCCAGCAGCTTGGTGGGGACACTTGGAGAGCAGTACTTC.

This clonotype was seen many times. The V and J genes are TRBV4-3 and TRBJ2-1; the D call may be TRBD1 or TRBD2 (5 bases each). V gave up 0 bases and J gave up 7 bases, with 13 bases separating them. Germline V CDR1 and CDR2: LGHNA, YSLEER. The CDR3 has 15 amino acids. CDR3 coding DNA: TGCGCCAGCAGCCAAGAGGACTTAAAGGGGAATGAGCAGTTCTTC. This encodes CASSQEDLKGNEQFF.

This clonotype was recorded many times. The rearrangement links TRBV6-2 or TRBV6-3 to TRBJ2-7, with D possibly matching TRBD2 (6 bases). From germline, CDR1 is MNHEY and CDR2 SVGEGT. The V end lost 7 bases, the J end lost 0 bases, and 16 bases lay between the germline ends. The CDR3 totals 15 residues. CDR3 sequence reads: CASTEGLASSYEQYF. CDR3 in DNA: TGTGCCAGCACGGAGGGGCTAGCGAGCTCCTACGAGCAGTACTTC.

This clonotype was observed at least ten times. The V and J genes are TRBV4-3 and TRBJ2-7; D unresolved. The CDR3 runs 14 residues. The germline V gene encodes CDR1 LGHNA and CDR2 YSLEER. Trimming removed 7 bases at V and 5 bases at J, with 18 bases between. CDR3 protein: CASTSGLPGDEQYF. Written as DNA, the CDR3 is TGCGCCAGCACCTCAGGTCTGCCTGGGGACGAGCAGTACTTC.

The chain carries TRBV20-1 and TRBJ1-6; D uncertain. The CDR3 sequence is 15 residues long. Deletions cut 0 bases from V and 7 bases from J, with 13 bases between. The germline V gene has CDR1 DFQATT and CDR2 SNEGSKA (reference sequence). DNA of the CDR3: TGCAGTGCTAGAGATCGAAGCTTACTGAATTCACCCCTCCACTTT. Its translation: CSARDRSLLNSPLHF.

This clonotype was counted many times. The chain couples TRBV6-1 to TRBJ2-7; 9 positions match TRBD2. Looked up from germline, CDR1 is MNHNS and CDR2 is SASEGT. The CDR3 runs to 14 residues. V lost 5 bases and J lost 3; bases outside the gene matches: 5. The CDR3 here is CASSRLADFYEQYF. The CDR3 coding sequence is TGTGCCAGCAGTCGACTAGCGGATTTCTACGAGCAGTACTTC.

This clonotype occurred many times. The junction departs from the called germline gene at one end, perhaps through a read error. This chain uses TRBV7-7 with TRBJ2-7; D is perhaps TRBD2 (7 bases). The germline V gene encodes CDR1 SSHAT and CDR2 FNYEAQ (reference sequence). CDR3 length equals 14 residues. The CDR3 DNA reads TGTGCTAGCAGCTTAGGGGGGGCCCCCTCCGAGCAGTACTTC. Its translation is CASSLGGAPSEQYF.

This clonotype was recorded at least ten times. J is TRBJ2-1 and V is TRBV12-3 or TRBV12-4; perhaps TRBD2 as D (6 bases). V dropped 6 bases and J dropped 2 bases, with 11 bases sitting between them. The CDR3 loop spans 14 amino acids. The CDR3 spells CASSLALAYNEQFF. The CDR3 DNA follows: TGTGCCAGCAGCCTAGCGTTGGCCTACAATGAGCAGTTCTTC.

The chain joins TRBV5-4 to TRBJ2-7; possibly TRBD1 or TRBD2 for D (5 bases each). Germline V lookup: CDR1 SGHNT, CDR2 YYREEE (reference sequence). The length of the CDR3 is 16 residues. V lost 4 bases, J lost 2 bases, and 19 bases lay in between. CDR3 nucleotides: TGTGCCAGCAGCGTGGACCGGGACGTTTCTGCCTACGAGCAGTACTTC. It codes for CASSVDRDVSAYEQYF.

The CDR3, as DNA: TGCGCCAGCAGCCAAGATCGCACGGCCTATGGCTACACCTTC. Its protein is CASSQDRTAYGYTF. The V and J genes are TRBV4-3 and TRBJ1-2; D gene unclear. The germline V gene has CDR1 LGHNA and CDR2 YSLEER. V shed 0 bases and J shed 4 bases, with 9 bases lying between them. The CDR3 has 14 amino acids.

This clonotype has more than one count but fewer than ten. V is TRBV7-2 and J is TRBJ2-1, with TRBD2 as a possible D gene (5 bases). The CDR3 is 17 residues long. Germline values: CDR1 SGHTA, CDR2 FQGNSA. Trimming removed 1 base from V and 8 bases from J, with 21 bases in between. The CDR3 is CASSLGGHRLALDEQFF. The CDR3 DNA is TGTGCCAGCAGCTTAGGAGGTCATAGGCTAGCTCTTGATGAGCAGTTCTTC.

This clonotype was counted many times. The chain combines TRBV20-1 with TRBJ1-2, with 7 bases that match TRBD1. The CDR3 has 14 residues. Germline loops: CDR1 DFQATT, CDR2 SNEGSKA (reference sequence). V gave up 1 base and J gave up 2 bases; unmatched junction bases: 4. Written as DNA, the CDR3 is TGCAGTGCTAGAGCCCTACAGGGGAACTATGGCTACACCTTC. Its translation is CSARALQGNYGYTF.

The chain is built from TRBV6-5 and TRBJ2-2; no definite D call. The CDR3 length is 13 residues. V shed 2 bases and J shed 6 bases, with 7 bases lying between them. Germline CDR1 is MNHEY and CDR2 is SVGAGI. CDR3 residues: CASSYGKPGELFF. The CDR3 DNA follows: TGTGCCAGCAGTTACGGGAAGCCCGGGGAGCTGTTTTTT.

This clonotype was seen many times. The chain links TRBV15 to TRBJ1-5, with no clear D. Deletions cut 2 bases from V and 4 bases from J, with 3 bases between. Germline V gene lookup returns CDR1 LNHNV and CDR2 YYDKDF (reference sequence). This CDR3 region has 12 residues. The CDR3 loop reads CATSRFNQPQHF. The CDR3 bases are TGTGCCACCAGCAGATTTAATCAGCCCCAGCATTTT.

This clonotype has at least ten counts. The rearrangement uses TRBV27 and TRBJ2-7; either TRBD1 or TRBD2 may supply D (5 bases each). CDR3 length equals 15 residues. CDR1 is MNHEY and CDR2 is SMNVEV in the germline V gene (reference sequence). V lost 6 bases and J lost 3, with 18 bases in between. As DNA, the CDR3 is TGTGCCAGCAGACCGGGACGCCGAGGGTTCTACGAGCAGTACTTC. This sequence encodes CASRPGRRGFYEQYF.

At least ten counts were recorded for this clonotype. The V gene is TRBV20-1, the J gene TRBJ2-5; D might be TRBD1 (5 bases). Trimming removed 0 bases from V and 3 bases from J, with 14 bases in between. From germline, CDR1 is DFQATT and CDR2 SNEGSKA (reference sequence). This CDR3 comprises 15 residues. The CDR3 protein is CSARDSLGVKETQYF. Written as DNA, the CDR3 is TGCAGTGCTAGAGATTCGCTAGGGGTAAAAGAGACCCAGTACTTC.

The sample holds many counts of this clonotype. Here the CDR3 reads CASSLIVPGGPLNEQYF. CDR3 DNA sequence: TGCGCCAGCAGCTTGATCGTCCCAGGGGGACCGCTGAACGAGCAGTACTTC. The rearrangement uses TRBV5-1 and TRBJ2-7; 7 bases align to TRBD1. This CDR3 contains 17 residues. V dropped 1 base and J dropped 5; count of bases not matched to a gene: 15. CDR1 is SGHRS and CDR2 is YFSETQ in the germline V gene.

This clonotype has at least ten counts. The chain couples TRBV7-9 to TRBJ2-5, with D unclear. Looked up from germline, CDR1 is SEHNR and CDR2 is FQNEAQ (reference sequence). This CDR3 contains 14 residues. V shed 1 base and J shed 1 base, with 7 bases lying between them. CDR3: CASSLGLGQETQYF. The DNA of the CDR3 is TGTGCCAGCAGCTTAGGTCTGGGCCAAGAGACCCAGTACTTC.

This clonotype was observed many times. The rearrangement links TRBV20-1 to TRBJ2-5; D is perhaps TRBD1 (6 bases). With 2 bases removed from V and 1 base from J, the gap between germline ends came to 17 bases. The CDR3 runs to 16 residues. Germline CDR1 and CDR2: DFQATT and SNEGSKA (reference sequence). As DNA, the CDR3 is TGCAGTGCTAGAAGTGGGTCAGGGGTCCTCCAAGAGACCCAGTACTTC. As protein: CSARSGSGVLQETQYF.

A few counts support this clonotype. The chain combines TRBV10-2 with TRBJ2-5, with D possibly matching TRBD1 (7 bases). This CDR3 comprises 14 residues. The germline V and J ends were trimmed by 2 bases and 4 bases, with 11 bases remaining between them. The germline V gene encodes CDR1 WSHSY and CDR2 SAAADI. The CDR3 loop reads CASSEDRDLETQYF. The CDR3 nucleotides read TGCGCCAGCAGTGAGGACAGGGACTTAGAGACCCAGTACTTC.

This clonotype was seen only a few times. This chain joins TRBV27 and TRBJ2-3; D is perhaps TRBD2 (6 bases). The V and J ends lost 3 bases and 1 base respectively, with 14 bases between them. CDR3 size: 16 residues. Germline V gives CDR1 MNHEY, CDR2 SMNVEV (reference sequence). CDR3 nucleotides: TGTGCCAGCAGTTTGCCCCCGCGCGGGGGCACAGATACGCAGTATTTT. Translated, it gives CASSLPPRGGTDTQYF.

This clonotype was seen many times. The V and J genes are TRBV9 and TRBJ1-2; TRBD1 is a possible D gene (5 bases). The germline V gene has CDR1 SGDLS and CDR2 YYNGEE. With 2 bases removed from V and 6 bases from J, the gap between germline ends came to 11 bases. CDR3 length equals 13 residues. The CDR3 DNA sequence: TGTGCCAGCAGCGTTCAGGGCTCCCATGGCTACACCTTC. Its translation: CASSVQGSHGYTF.

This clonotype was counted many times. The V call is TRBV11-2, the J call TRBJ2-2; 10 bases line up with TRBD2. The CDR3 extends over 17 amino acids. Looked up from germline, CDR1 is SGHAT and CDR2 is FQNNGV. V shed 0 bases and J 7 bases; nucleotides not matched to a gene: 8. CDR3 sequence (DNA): TGTGCCAGCAGCTTAGATCCAGCGGGAGGGTCGAACGGGGAGCTGTTTTTT. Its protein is CASSLDPAGGSNGELFF.

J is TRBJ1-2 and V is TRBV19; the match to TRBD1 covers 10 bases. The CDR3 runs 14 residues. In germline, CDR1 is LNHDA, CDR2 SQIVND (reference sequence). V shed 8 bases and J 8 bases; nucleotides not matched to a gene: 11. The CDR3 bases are TGTGCCAGTGGGGCCCGACAGGGGGCCAGGGGCTACACCTTC. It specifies CASGARQGARGYTF.

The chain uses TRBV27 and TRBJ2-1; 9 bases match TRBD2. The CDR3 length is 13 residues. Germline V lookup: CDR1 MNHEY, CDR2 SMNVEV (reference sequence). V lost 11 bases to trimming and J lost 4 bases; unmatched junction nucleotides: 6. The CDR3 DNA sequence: TGTGCCGCGGGGACTAGCATATACAATGAGCAGTTCTTC. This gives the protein CAAGTSIYNEQFF.